This entry features one T cell receptor (beta chain) sequence. The data were obtained in a study of blood T cells in healthy people across ages. The germline gives CDR1 SQVTM, CDR2 ANQGSEA. The J segment lost 7 bases and the V segment lost 6 bases, leaving 12 bases of the junction unmatched. The CDR3 length is 13 residues. With a J-beta primer mix and a sample-barcoded 5' primer, a second PCR ran roughly 6 to 11 cycles. TCRdb re-called the 5' RACE reads through MiXCR, storing one row per CDR3 protein. This sample has about 680,000 distinct CDR3 sequences, with about 52% found just once. Each sample provided at least 5 micrograms of extracted total RNA.

The sequencing sample was made of blood. The TCR originated in an older woman in good health. The V gene is TRBV29-1, the J gene TRBJ2-7; 7 nucleotides align to TRBD2. The CDR3 region has the DNA TGCAGCGTCGCTTGGACGGGGGGATGGGAGCAGTACTTC. Translating it yields CSVAWTGGWEQYF.